This T cell receptor beta chain was obtained from a study of neurological immune-mediated disorders. Study-level information: Relapsing-remitting forms accounted for most of the roughly 35 multiple sclerosis patients and secondary progressive forms for 3. The study, taken as a whole, reports: Expanded clones shared no CDR3 amino acid sequences across subjects, suggesting private repertoires in all groups.

The CDR3 sequence is 14 residues long. A 10-nucleotide random UMI tagged transcripts in template-switch 5'RACE cDNA synthesis. From the 5' RACE reads, TCRdb called clonotypes with MiXCR, one entry per CDR3 protein. The sample lists about 80,000 distinct CDR3 sequences, under 4.5% occurring once. The sample's time point: longitudinal time-point 3. This clonotype was counted ten times or more. The target antigen is unknown. A junction end diverges from the germline sequence, so it may reflect a read error. This TCR derives from a woman aged 60-75 years with multiple sclerosis. Sample: PBMCs. This sequence joins TRBV12-3 or TRBV12-4 and TRBJ2-7, with D tentatively TRBD1 (6 bases). CDR3 in DNA: TGTGCCAGCAGTATAGGGGACACAGGCCAATTAATCGAGTTC. As protein: CASSIGDTGQLIEF.